The rows below give T cell receptor beta chains drawn from one sample of a study of CD8 T cells in ankylosing spondylitis. TCRdb passed the 5' RACE reads through MiXCR, listing each CDR3 protein once. Of 450,000 to 550,000 distinct CDR3 sequences detected, approximately 5% appear once; the ten largest clones hold around 3.6%. Sequences were obtained from blood, either unsorted or a sorted T cell fraction (not recorded which). These receptors originate from a male donor with ankylosing spondylitis. CDR3s include the opening cysteine and the closing phenylalanine or tryptophan. The order of the fields is CDR3 length, V gene, J gene, D gene, clone size, CDR3 DNA, CDR3 protein. The D gene is left open where the match is weak. The size entry is marked missing in some rows and otherwise reads once, few, many or a size class.

15	TRBV12-3/TRBV12-4	TRBJ1-1	.	few	TGTGCCAGCAGTTACCGGGGTATTCCGAACACTGAAGCTTTCTTT	CASSYRGIPNTEAFF
14	TRBV7-8	TRBJ2-2	.	many	TGTGCCAGCACCCCCCCTACAAACACCGGGGAGCTGTTTTTT	CASTPPTNTGELFF
17	TRBV4-3	TRBJ2-1	.	many	TGCGCCAGCAGCCAAGATAGAACTTCCCCCGTGTACAATGAGCAGTTCTTC	CASSQDRTSPVYNEQFF
14	TRBV25-1	TRBJ1-6	.	many	TGTGCCAGCAGTGAATGGGGCAGAGCTTCACCCCTCCACTTT	CASSEWGRASPLHF
14	TRBV20-1	TRBJ2-1	TRBD2	many	TGCAGTGCTAGAGATTGGGCTAGCGGAGGGAAGCAGTTCTTC	CSARDWASGGKQFF
14	TRBV21-1	TRBJ2-1	.	many	TGTGCCAGCAGCGATCGGGTCCCCCGGGGTGAGCAGTTCTTC	CASSDRVPRGEQFF
15	TRBV4-3	TRBJ2-7	.	.	TGCGCCAGCAGCCAAGGCGGTCCCGGGGTCTACGAGCAGTACTTC	CASSQGGPGVYEQYF
13	TRBV3-1	TRBJ1-2	.	many	TGTGCCAGCAGCCAATCGTACACGACTGGCTACACCTTC	CASSQSYTTGYTF
19	TRBV25-1	TRBJ2-2	TRBD1	.	TGTGCCAGCAGTGATCCCCGGACAGGGTTACTCCGGAACACCGGGGAGCTGTTTTTT	CASSDPRTGLLRNTGELFF
14	TRBV27	TRBJ2-7	TRBD1	.	TGTGCCAGCAGTTTAAGGGGACAGATCTACGAGCAGTACTTC	CASSLRGQIYEQYF
14	TRBV12-3/TRBV12-4	TRBJ1-3	.	many	TGTGCCAGCAGCCCGCAGGGGTCTGGAAACACCATATATTTT	CASSPQGSGNTIYF
16	TRBV5-5	TRBJ2-2	.	.	TGTGCCAGCAGCTTGGTCGGGGGCGCGGGCACCGGGGAGCTGTTTTTT	CASSLVGGAGTGELFF
13	TRBV20-1	TRBJ1-6	.	many	TGCAGTGCTAGGCCAGTTTATAATTCACCCCTCCACTTT	CSARPVYNSPLHF
14	TRBV7-2	TRBJ1-1	.	many	TGTGCCAGCAGCTCCACAACGTACGCTGACCAAGCTTTCTTT	CASSSTTYADQAFF
12	TRBV10-2	TRBJ2-1	TRBD2	many	TGCGCCAGCAGGGCGGGGGTGGGTGAGCAGTTCTTC	CASRAGVGEQFF
24	TRBV13	TRBJ2-4	TRBD1	.	TGTGCCAGCAGCTTAGGTGGTTGGGGTCCACGGACAGGGTTTTTGAATTTGGTCAAAAACATTCAGTACTTC	CASSLGGWGPRTGFLNLVKNIQYF
14	TRBV28	TRBJ2-7	.	many	TGTGCCAGCCACCAGGTACATAGCTCCTACGAGCAGTACTTC	CASHQVHSSYEQYF
13	TRBV7-9	TRBJ2-7	.	many	TGTGCCAGCAGCCTCTCCGGGATTTACGAGCAGTACTTC	CASSLSGIYEQYF
18	TRBV4-2	TRBJ2-2	TRBD2	many	TGTGCCAGCAGCCAAGAGGGACTAGCGGGAGCAAACACCGGGGAGCTGTTTTTT	CASSQEGLAGANTGELFF
15	TRBV20-1	TRBJ2-2	.	.	TGCAGTGCTAGAGATGCTAGCTCCGACACCGGGGAGCTGTTTTTT	CSARDASSDTGELFF
17	TRBV28	TRBJ2-6	.	.	TGTGCCAGCAGAAATGGACAGGGAGGGTCCGGGACCAACGTCCTGACTTTC	CASRNGQGGSGTNVLTF
13	TRBV6-1	TRBJ2-1	.	many	TGTGCCAGCAGGGGGTCGGGGCGACATGAGCAGTTCTTC	CASRGSGRHEQFF
12	TRBV14	TRBJ1-2	.	many	TGTGCCAGCAGCCCAGGCACCTATGGCTACACCTTC	CASSPGTYGYTF
15	TRBV14	TRBJ2-1	.	.	TGTGCCAGCAGCCAGTGGGGAAAGTCCTACAATGAGCAGTTCTTC	CASSQWGKSYNEQFF
17	TRBV7-8	TRBJ2-2	.	many	TGTGCCAGCAGCTATTACCTGGGAACAGGAGAATCCGGGGAGCTGTTTTTT	CASSYYLGTGESGELFF
15	TRBV12-3/TRBV12-4	TRBJ2-1	TRBD2	few	TGTGCCAGCAGCCGACTAGCGGGAACTCACAATGAGCAGTTCTTC	CASSRLAGTHNEQFF
17	TRBV18	TRBJ2-7	TRBD1	many	TGTGCCAGCTCGCTATCGTATGCCGGACAGGGGTCAGACGAGCAGTACTTC	CASSLSYAGQGSDEQYF
17	TRBV5-1	TRBJ2-1	.	many	TGCGCCAGCAGCTTACGGCCGGGATACCCACAACGCAATGAGCAGTTCTTC	CASSLRPGYPQRNEQFF
13	TRBV27	TRBJ2-1	.	many	TGTGCCAGCAGGTTAAAGCGGTACAATGAGCAGTTCTTC	CASRLKRYNEQFF